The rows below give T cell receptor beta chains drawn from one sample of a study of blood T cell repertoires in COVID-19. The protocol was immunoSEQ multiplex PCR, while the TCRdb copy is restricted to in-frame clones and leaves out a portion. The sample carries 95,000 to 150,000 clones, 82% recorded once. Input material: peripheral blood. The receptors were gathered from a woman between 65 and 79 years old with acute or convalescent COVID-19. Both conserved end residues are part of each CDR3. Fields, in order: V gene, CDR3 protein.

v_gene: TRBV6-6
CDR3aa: CASGSLRENIQYF

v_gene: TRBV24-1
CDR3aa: CATSDPGTGNYGYTF

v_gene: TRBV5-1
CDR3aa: CASSLGTARGETQYF

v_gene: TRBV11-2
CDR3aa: CASSGAGGFGGYTF

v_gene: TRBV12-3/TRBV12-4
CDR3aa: CATRGQDNSPLHF

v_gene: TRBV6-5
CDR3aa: CASRATGAVNEKLFF

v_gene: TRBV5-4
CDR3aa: CASREDRRDNEQFF

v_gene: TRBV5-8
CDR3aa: CASSLVGGYTF

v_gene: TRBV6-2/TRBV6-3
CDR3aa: CASSPTGGNGQPQHF

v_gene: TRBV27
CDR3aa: CASSPRQFVQAFF

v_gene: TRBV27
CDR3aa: CASSPHRGGPQETQYF

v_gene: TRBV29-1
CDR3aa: CSVPSGPYQETQYF

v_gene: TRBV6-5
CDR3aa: CASTDSSHGYTF

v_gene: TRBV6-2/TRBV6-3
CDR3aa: CASSYGGFNTDTQYF

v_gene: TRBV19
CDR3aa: CASSIGYEAGMNTEAFF

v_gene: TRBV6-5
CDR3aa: CATARGNTIYF

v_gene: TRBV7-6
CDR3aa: CASSLNGQPGDTQYF

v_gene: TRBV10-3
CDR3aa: CAISETGPRQGYTF

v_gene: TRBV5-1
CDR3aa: CASSDGTSGGSTDTQYF

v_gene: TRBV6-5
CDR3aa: CASTRTGMNTEAFF

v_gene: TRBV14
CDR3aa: CASSPAPGGEQYF

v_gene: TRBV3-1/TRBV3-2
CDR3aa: CASSHSGGNQPQHF

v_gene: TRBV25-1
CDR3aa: CASSGNTGGNYGYTF

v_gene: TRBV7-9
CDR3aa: CASSLEIRVKAGAGNTIYF

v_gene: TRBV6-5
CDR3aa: CASSRSPASTDTQYF

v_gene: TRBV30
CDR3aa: CAWSDAGSYTEAFF

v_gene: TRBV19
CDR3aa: CASSDLRSGTRIYTF

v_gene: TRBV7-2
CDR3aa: CASSLPPNTQYF

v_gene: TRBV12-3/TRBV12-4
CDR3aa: CASSPQGSQPQHF

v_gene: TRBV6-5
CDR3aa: CASSLQGAPWTEAFF

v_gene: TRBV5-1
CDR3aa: CASSKGQGVGGYTF

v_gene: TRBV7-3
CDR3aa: CASSPGTGLNIQYF

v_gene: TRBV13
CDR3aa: CASSFLLSSYNEQFF

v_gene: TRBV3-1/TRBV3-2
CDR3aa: CASSPGSRETQYF

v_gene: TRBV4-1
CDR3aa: CASSQVTGRNTEAFF

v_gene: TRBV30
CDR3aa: CAWSPTGRGKIVYGYTF

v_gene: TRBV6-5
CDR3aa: CASSFGLMDSYGYTF

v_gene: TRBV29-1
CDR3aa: CSVGQVSNQPQHF

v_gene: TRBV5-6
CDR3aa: CASSSLAGGTHNEQFF